The present TCR beta chain was sequenced within a study of read filtering for tumor transcriptome and immune sequencing. Background on the study: Patients were some 16 male and about 15 female, mean age 65.9 years, range roughly 47 to 85.

Many counts were recorded for this clonotype. This library used about 400 ng RNA and molecular barcoded adaptors spanning alpha/delta and beta/gamma chains. MiXCR, applied by TCRdb to the reads, yields one record per CDR3 protein. The data contain around 140,000 distinct CDR3 sequences, about 12% of them seen just once; the ten biggest clones take up more than 6.5%. CDR1 and CDR2 (germline): KGHSH, LQKENI. The V segment lost 4 bases and the J segment 6 bases; nucleotides outside the gene matches: 3. This CDR3 has 12 residues. This chain joins TRBV18 and TRBJ2-7; 7 bases match TRBD1. The sequence derives from a donor older than 35 with multiple myeloma. The sample comprised a population of CD138-negative cells sorted from bone marrow. CDR3: CASSLRDSEQYF. In DNA, the CDR3 is TGTGCCAGCTCACTAAGGGACAGCGAGCAGTACTTC. The variable domain in full, completed from reference TRBV18 and TRBJ2-7, reads NAGVMQNPRHLVRRRGQEARLRCSPMKGHSHVYWYRQLPEEGLKFMVYLQKENIIDESGMPKERFSAEFPKEGPSILRIQQVVRGDSAAYFCASSLRDSEQYFGPGTRLTVT.